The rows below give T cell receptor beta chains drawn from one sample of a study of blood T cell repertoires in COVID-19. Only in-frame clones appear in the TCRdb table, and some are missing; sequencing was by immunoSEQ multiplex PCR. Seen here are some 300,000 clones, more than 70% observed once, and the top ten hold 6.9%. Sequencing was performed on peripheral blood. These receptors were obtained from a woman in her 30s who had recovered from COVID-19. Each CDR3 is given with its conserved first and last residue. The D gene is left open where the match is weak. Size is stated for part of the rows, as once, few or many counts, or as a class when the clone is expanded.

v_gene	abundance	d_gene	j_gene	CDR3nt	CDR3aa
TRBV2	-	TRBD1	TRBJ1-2	TGTGCCAGCAGTACCACAGGGGGCAACTATGGCTACACCTTC	CASSTTGGNYGYTF
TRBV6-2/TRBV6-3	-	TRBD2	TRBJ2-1	TGTGCCAGCAGTTCCGGGGGGGGCTATTACAATGAGCAGTTCTTC	CASSSGGGYYNEQFF
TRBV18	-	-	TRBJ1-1	TGTGCCAGCTCACCAAAGGGGCAGGGGCGGTACACTGAAGCTTTCTTT	CASSPKGQGRYTEAFF
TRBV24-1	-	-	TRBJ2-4	TGTGCCACCAGTGACCCGGGACGCAGGGGCCAAAACATTCAGTACTTC	CATSDPGRRGQNIQYF
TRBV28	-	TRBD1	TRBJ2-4	TGTGCCAGCAGTTGGGCAGGGGGCAGGGGAGGTGGGGTTAGAAACATTCAGTACTTC	CASSWAGGRGGGVRNIQYF
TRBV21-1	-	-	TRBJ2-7	TGTGCCAGCTCTCCGGACAGGGGCTACGAGCAGTACTTC	CASSPDRGYEQYF
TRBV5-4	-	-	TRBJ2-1	TGTGCCAGCAGCCAAGCCGACGGGATTTACAATGAGCAGTTCTTC	CASSQADGIYNEQFF
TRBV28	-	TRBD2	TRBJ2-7	TGTGCCAGCAGTCTCGGGGGGTTGGGCCACGAGCAGTACTTC	CASSLGGLGHEQYF
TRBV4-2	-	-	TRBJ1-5	TGTGCCAGCAGCCAAGATGGTCGGGGAGGTAATCAGCCCCAGCATTTT	CASSQDGRGGNQPQHF
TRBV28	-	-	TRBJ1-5	TGTGCCAGCAGTTTTCTTTTGGGGGCAGGACAGCCCCAGCATTTT	CASSFLLGAGQPQHF
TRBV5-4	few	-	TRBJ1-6	TGTGCCAGCAGCTTGGACAGAGATAATTCACCCCTCCACTTT	CASSLDRDNSPLHF
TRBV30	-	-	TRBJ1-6	TGTGCCTCCCGACAGGAGAGCTCCTATAATTCACCCCTCCACTTT	CASRQESSYNSPLHF
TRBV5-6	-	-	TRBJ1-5	TGTGCCAGCAGCTTGTATCCCAATCAGCCCCAGCATTTT	CASSLYPNQPQHF
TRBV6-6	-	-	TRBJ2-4	TGTGCCAGCAGTATTATCAACGAGAAAAACATTCAGTACTTC	CASSIINEKNIQYF
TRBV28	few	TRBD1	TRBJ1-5	TGTGCCAGCAGCACGGGACAGCAACGACCAAATCAGCCCCAGCATTTT	CASSTGQQRPNQPQHF
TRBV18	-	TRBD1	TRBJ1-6	TGTGCCAGCTCACCCGGGACAGGGTATAATTCACCCCTCCACTTT	CASSPGTGYNSPLHF
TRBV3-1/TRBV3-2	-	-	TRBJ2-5	TGTGCCAGCAGCCAAGATTACCCAGGGCAACAAGAGACCCAGTACTTC	CASSQDYPGQQETQYF
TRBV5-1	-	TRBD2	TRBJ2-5	TGCGCCAGCAGCTTGTTGGGACTAGCTCAAGAGACCCAGTACTTC	CASSLLGLAQETQYF
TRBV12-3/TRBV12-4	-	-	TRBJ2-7	TGTGCCAGCAGACAATGGGAGTACGAGCAGTACTTC	CASRQWEYEQYF
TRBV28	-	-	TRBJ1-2	TGTGCCAGCAGGACACCAGGGATCTATGGCTACACCTTC	CASRTPGIYGYTF
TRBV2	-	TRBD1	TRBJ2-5	TGTGCCAGCAGAAGGGACAGGGAGCGGGAGACCCAGTACTTC	CASRRDRERETQYF
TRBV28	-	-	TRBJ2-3	TGTGCCAGCGGCAGGAATACAGATACGCAGTATTTT	CASGRNTDTQYF
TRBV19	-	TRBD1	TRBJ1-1	TGTGCCAGTAGACGGGACAGGAGGGCTGAAGCTTTCTTT	CASRRDRRAEAFF
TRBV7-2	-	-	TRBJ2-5	TGTGCCAGCAGCTTAGTGGCAGGGCGGCTGGAGACCCAGTACTTC	CASSLVAGRLETQYF
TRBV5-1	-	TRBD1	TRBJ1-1	TGCGCCAGCAGCTCCCGGGACAGGGGGGAGAACACTGAAGCTTTCTTT	CASSSRDRGENTEAFF
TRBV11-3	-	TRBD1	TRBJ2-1	TGTGCCAGCAGCTTGGACAGGTACTACAATGAGCAGTTCTTC	CASSLDRYYNEQFF
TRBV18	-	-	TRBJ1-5	TGTGCCAGCTCACCGGAACAGGGTCTCGTTAGCAATCAGCCCCAGCATTTT	CASSPEQGLVSNQPQHF
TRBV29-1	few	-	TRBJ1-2	TGCAGCACGCTCACCCCAGGGCACTATGGCTACACCTTC	CSTLTPGHYGYTF
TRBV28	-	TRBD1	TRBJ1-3	TGTGCCAGCAGTCCACCGCGGACAGGGTTGGACACCATATATTTT	CASSPPRTGLDTIYF
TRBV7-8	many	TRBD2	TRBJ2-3	TGTGCCAGCATCCCAGCGGGGGGAACAGATACGCAGTATTTT	CASIPAGGTDTQYF
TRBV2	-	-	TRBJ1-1	TGTGCCAGCAATCGGTATACAGCGAACACTGAAGCTTTCTTT	CASNRYTANTEAFF
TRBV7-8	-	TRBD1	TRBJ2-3	TGTGCCAGCACCACCCGCATGGGACAGGGTACAGATACGCAGTATTTT	CASTTRMGQGTDTQYF
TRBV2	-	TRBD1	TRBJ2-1	TGTGCCAGCAGTTTCACGAATCCGGGACAGGGTAGCCATGAGCAGTTCTTC	CASSFTNPGQGSHEQFF
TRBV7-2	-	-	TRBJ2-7	TGTGCCAGCAGCTTAGCTCCCTGGAGGAGCTCCTACGAGCAGTACTTC	CASSLAPWRSSYEQYF
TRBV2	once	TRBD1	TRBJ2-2	TGTGCCAGCAGTGAGTCATGGCGGACAGGGAGCACCGGGGAGCTGTTTTTT	CASSESWRTGSTGELFF
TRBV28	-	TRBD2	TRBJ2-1	TGTGCCAGCAGTCGAGCGGGGGGGTATGGTGAGCAGTTCTTC	CASSRAGGYGEQFF
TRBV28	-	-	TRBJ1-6	TGTGCCAGCAGCCCCCGGGGGGATTCACCCCTCCACTTT	CASSPRGDSPLHF
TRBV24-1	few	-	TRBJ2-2	TGTGCCACCAGTGATTGGAGATCGTTTACCGGGGAGCTGTTTTTT	CATSDWRSFTGELFF
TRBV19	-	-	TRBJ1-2	TGTGCCAGTAGTATGGGAGGGAGGAGAGGCTACACCTTC	CASSMGGRRGYTF
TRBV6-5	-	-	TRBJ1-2	TGTGCCAGCTCCTTCGGGGGTGGAGGAAATGGCTACACCTTC	CASSFGGGGNGYTF
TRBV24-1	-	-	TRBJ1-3	TGTGCCACCAGTGACGGAGGGACCCTTGGAAACACCATATATTTT	CATSDGGTLGNTIYF
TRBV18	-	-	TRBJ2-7	TGTGCCAGCTCACCAGGCAGCGTGCAGTACTTC	CASSPGSVQYF